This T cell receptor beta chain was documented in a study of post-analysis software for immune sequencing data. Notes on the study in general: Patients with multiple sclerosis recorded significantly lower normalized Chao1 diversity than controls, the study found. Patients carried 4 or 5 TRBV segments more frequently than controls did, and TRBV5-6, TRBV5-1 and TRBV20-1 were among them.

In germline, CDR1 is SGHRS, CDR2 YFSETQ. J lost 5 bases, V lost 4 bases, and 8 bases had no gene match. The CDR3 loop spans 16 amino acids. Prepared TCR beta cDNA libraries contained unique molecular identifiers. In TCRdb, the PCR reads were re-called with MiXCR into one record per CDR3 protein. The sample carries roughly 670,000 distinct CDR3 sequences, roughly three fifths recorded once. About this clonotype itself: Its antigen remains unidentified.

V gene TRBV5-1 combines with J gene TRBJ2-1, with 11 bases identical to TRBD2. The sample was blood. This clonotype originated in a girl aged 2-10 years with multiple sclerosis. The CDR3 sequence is CASSAGGTSGHNEQFF. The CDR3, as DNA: TGCGCCAGCAGCGCTGGCGGGACTAGCGGACACAATGAGCAGTTCTTC. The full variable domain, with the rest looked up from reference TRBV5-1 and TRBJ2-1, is KAGVTQTPRYLIKTRGQQVTLSCSPISGHRSVSWYQQTPGQGLQFLFEYFSETQRNKGNFPGRFSGRQFSNSRSEMNVSTLELGDSALYLCASSAGGTSGHNEQFFGPGTRLTVL.